The TCR beta chain described here comes from a study of blood T cell repertoires in COVID-19. Study at large: There were acute and convalescent COVID-19 samples, and they came from the United States, Italy and Spain.

This clone was counted once. The CDR3 loop spans 12 amino acids. With 10 bases removed from V and 4 bases from J, the gap between germline ends came to 13 bases. The V gene's germline CDR1 is MRHNA and CDR2 SNTAGT. As originally analysed: Amplifying reference gene primers gave estimates of nucleated cell counts. Some clones are missing from TCRdb's copy, which holds only in-frame ones; the method was immunoSEQ multiplex PCR. V and J calls and clone size are given by that table; D and trimming were obtained from the DNA. This sample yields 150,000 to 200,000 clones, of which about 82% are seen a single time; more than 4.5% belongs to the top ten.

The sequence was collected from a woman in her twenties or thirties with acute or convalescent COVID-19. The sample taken for sequencing was peripheral blood. The gene calls are TRBV6-4 and TRBJ1-2, with D tentatively TRBD1 (5 bases). The CDR3 is CATHQGLYGYTF. As DNA, the CDR3 is TGTGCCACCCATCAGGGCCTCTATGGCTACACCTTC.